This T cell receptor beta chain emerged from a study of response to subunit inactivated influenza vaccine (dated by TCRdb to the late 2010s). Broadly, across the study: To follow how T cells responded to a trivalent subunit inactivated influenza vaccine, the researchers relied on deep quantitative profiling of the T cell receptor repertoire. The investigation overall reported the following: The authors proposed that each seasonal influenza vaccination may bring in only a limited number of new T cells.

Compared with germline, V lacks 2 bases and J lacks 2 bases; bases without a gene match: 9. Taken from cysteine to phenylalanine, the CDR3 has 16 residues. Only the CDR3 part of the read is kept: 48 bases, read in frame from the first base. CDR1 and CDR2, per the germline V gene, are SGHDN and FVKESK. The time point label corresponds to: around 47 days after influenza vaccine administration. Only a few counts were recorded for this clonotype. Its target antigen remains unknown. Base quality data are lacking; no much larger clone is found one base away. The library was obtained by RT-PCR. Sequencer: Illumina HiSeq 2500. TCRdb cleaned the public reads at Q25 with fastp, built clones with MiXCR and kept in-frame beta chains. Rows merge per CDR3 protein into single entries with the most common DNA and genes. The sample table contains 150,000 or so distinct CDR3 sequences; only one count was recorded for 11% of them. The ten largest clones capture roughly 12% of the sample.

Rearrangement joined TRBV14 to TRBJ2-7; the central 7 bases match TRBD1. The clonotype comes from a man aged 50 or older who received an inactivated influenza vaccine. Donor details come from another sample of the same person, matched by shared clones. Sequencing was performed on non-naive T cells sorted from PBMCs, taken around seven weeks after vaccination. Reading the label with the study, this specimen's cell subset or site is: memory T cell fraction. The CDR3 region reads CASSQRDSRFPYEQYF. The DNA sequence is TGTGCCAGCAGCCAAAGGGACAGCCGATTTCCCTACGAGCAGTACTTC. With all but the CDR3 taken from the reference TRBV14 and TRBJ2-7 genes, the full variable domain is: EAGVTQFPSHSVIEKGQTVTLRCDPISGHDNLYWYRRVMGKEIKFLLHFVKESKQDESGMPNNRFLAERTGGTYSTLKVQPAELEDSGVYFCASSQRDSRFPYEQYFGPGTRLTVT.